This T cell receptor (beta chain) was retrieved from a study of CD8 T cells in ankylosing spondylitis. The sample holds one count of this clonotype. Making use of molecular barcodes, quantitative 5'-RACE generated TCR beta libraries. TCRdb used MiXCR to reprocess the 5' RACE reads, holding one entry per CDR3 protein. The sample contains under 250,000 distinct CDR3 sequences, about 11% of which appear only once. This clonotype originated in a male donor with ankylosing spondylitis or in good health (not recorded which). Sequencing input: blood, either unsorted or a sorted T cell fraction (not recorded which).

The CDR3 DNA is TGCGCCAGCAGCCTAGCCTTGGGAGGGCCAGATACGCAGTATTTT. This gives the protein CASSLALGGPDTQYF. The J gene is TRBJ2-3, the V gene TRBV5-1; 7 positions match TRBD2. CDR3 length: 15 amino acids. Unmatched junction bases numbered 9, after V lost 4 bases and J lost 4 bases. Germline values: CDR1 SGHRS, CDR2 YFSETQ.